A selection of T cell receptor beta chains follows, all from one sample in a study of spatial heterogeneity in lung cancer. From the 5' RACE reads, TCRdb called clonotypes with MiXCR, one entry per CDR3 protein. Altogether roughly 99,000 distinct CDR3 sequences are present, roughly a fifth being singletons, with the ten largest covering 20% to 25%. The source was PBMCs, collected at follow-up. The receptors here all came from a male donor with early-stage non-small cell lung cancer. CDR3s include the opening cysteine and the closing phenylalanine or tryptophan. The order of the fields is J gene, clone size, V gene, D gene, CDR3 protein, CDR3 DNA. D genes are given only for firm matches. Clone size is shown for a subset of rows, as once, few, many or a class of expanded clone.

TRBJ1-5	few	TRBV29-1	-	CSVVWGNQPQHF	TGCAGCGTTGTTTGGGGCAATCAGCCCCAGCATTTT
TRBJ1-2	-	TRBV20-1	-	CSADQGITYSYTF	TGCAGTGCCGACCAGGGGATAACCTATAGCTACACCTTC
TRBJ2-5	few	TRBV9	TRBD2	CASSVGVVAGGGETQYF	TGTGCCAGCAGCGTAGGAGTAGTAGCGGGAGGAGGAGAGACCCAGTACTTC
TRBJ2-2	many	TRBV5-1	TRBD1	CASSFRDRGTGELFF	TGCGCCAGCAGCTTCCGGGACAGGGGCACCGGGGAGCTGTTTTTT
TRBJ1-2	-	TRBV28	-	CATSLGGEVDYGYTF	TGTGCCACCTCCCTTGGGGGGGAAGTAGACTATGGCTACACCTTC
TRBJ1-2	-	TRBV9	TRBD1	CASSQGQVGYTF	TGTGCCAGCAGCCAGGGACAGGTTGGCTACACCTTC
TRBJ2-3	-	TRBV6-6	TRBD2	CASSPLAGGTQYF	TGTGCCAGCAGTCCTCTAGCGGGGGGTACGCAGTATTTT
TRBJ2-7	-	TRBV10-3	TRBD1	CAISLGTGVSYEQYF	TGTGCCATCAGCCTCGGGACAGGGGTCTCCTACGAGCAGTACTTC
TRBJ1-2	once	TRBV6-5	-	CASRSQGLNYGYTF	TGTGCCAGCAGGTCCCAGGGTCTTAACTATGGCTACACCTTC
TRBJ1-2	medium-sized	TRBV5-1	-	CASSLVGDPGYTF	TGCGCCAGCAGCTTGGTGGGGGACCCTGGCTACACCTTC
TRBJ2-3	-	TRBV6-1	-	CASSESRNTDTQYF	TGTGCCAGCAGTGAGTCGCGGAACACAGATACGCAGTATTTT
TRBJ1-5	-	TRBV27	-	CASRLRENQPQHF	TGTGCCAGCAGACTGAGGGAGAATCAGCCCCAGCATTTT
TRBJ1-1	few	TRBV10-3	-	CAISESDRF	TGTGCCATCAGTGAGTCTGATCGATTT
TRBJ1-4	-	TRBV2	-	CASSVGHLFTNEKLFF	TGTGCCAGCAGTGTGGGCCATTTATTTACTAATGAAAAACTGTTTTTT
TRBJ2-1	-	TRBV9	-	CASSVDGNEQFF	TGTGCCAGCAGCGTAGACGGGAATGAGCAGTTCTTC
TRBJ2-3	few	TRBV27	TRBD1	CASALGAGGRLTDTQYF	TGTGCCAGCGCCCTGGGCGCAGGGGGCCGCCTCACAGATACGCAGTATTTT
TRBJ2-6	-	TRBV7-6	-	CASSLVLGAGANVLTF	TGTGCCAGCAGCTTAGTTCTGGGAGCTGGGGCCAACGTCCTGACTTTC
TRBJ2-3	-	TRBV12-3/TRBV12-4	-	CANTLGTGSTQYF	TGTGCCAACACCCTCGGGACGGGGAGTACGCAGTATTTT
TRBJ2-2	-	TRBV20-1	-	CSARDETSSRELFF	TGCAGTGCTAGAGATGAAACTAGCTCCCGGGAGCTGTTTTTT
TRBJ1-4	few	TRBV30	-	CAWSYGTGEKLFF	TGTGCCTGGAGTTACGGAACCGGGGAAAAACTGTTTTTT